This TCR beta chain was identified during a study of blood T cell repertoires in COVID-19. Study at large: There were acute and convalescent COVID-19 samples, and they came from the United States, Italy and Spain. The cDNA or gDNA used as material had been derived from T cells, B-cell-depleted T cells, or PBMCs.

This clone came up once. Under the authors' procedure: Using reference gene primer amplification, nucleated cell counts were estimated. Only in-frame clones appear in the TCRdb table, and some are missing; sequencing was by immunoSEQ multiplex PCR. V and J calls and clone size come straight from that table; D and trimming were deduced from the DNA. The table has over 150,000 clones, 76% seen once. Germline V gene sequence: CDR1 SGDLS, CDR2 YYNGEE. The CDR3 totals 16 residues. V shed 0 bases, J shed 4 bases, and the junction held 6 bases outside the gene matches. The sample taken for sequencing was peripheral blood. The clonotype was recovered from a woman older than 75 with acute or convalescent COVID-19. This rearrangement joins TRBV9 to TRBJ2-2; TRBD2 aligns across 7 bases. The CDR3 DNA sequence: TGTGCCAGCAGCGTAGAGGGCGGGAGAGTCACCGGGGAGCTGTTTTTT. It codes for CASSVEGGRVTGELFF.